This T cell receptor beta chain was recovered during a study of T cell responses to AZD1222 COVID-19 vaccine. CDR3 length: 15 amino acids. V was pared by 5 bases and J by 4 bases, with 7 bases of the junction left unmatched. Germline V gene lookup returns CDR1 SGHTA and CDR2 FQGNSA. The count of this clone is one. TCRdb's table, derived via immunoSEQ multiplex PCR, lists solely in-frame clones and lacks some. Of about 130,000 clones listed, 90% are singletons. This clonotype originated in an adult in good health. This material consisted of peripheral blood, taken on day 0 of AZD1222 vaccination. V and J are TRBV7-2 and TRBJ2-2, with TRBD1 matching 7 bases. CDR3 region: CASSPRDSSTGELFF. For the CDR3, the DNA is TGTGCCAGCAGCCCCAGGGACAGTTCCACCGGGGAGCTGTTTTTT.